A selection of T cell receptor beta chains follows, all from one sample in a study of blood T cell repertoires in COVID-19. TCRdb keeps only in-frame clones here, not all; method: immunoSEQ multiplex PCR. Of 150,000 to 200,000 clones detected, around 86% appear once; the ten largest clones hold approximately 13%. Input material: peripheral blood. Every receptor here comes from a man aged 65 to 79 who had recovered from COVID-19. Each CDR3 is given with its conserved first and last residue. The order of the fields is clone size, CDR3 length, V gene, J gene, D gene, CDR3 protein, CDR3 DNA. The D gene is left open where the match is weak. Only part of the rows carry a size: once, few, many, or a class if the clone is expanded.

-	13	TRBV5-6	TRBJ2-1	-	CASSSRYSNEQFF	TGTGCCAGCAGCTCCCGATATAGCAATGAGCAGTTCTTC
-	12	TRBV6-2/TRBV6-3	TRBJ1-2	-	CASSKQGYGYTF	TGTGCCAGCAGTAAACAGGGTTATGGCTACACCTTC
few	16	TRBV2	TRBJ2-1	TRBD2	CASSEGGLAGAREQFF	TGTGCCAGCAGTGAAGGTGGGCTAGCGGGAGCTCGGGAGCAGTTCTTC
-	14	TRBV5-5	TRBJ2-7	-	CASNVEPSSYEQYF	TGTGCCAGCAATGTAGAACCGAGCTCCTACGAGCAGTACTTC
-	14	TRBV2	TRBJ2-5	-	CANSRDSQSETQYF	TGTGCCAATTCCCGGGACTCTCAATCCGAGACCCAGTACTTC
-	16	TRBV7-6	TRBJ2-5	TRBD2	CASSLGGREIEETQYF	TGTGCCAGCAGCTTAGGGGGGAGGGAGATCGAAGAGACCCAGTACTTC
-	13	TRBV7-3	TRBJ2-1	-	CASSLPGVNEQFF	TGTGCCAGCAGCTTGCCGGGGGTCAATGAGCAGTTCTTC
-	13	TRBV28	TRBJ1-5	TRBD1	CASHRDSNQPQHF	TGTGCCAGTCACCGGGACAGTAATCAGCCCCAGCATTTT
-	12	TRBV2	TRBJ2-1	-	CASRDSLGEQFF	TGTGCCAGCAGGGACTCTCTCGGTGAGCAGTTCTTC
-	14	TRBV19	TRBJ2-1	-	CASSRRKYSDEQFF	TGTGCCAGTAGTCGTAGGAAGTATAGCGATGAGCAGTTCTTC
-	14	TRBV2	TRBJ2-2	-	CASNLALGGGELFF	TGTGCCAGCAACCTAGCCCTAGGGGGAGGGGAGCTGTTTTTT
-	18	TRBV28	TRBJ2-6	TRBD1	CASSSSPGTGSGANVLTF	TGTGCCAGCAGCTCAAGTCCCGGGACAGGTTCTGGGGCCAACGTCCTGACTTTC
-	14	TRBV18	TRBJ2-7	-	CASSPQNRRDEQYF	TGTGCCAGCTCACCCCAGAACCGACGGGACGAGCAGTACTTC